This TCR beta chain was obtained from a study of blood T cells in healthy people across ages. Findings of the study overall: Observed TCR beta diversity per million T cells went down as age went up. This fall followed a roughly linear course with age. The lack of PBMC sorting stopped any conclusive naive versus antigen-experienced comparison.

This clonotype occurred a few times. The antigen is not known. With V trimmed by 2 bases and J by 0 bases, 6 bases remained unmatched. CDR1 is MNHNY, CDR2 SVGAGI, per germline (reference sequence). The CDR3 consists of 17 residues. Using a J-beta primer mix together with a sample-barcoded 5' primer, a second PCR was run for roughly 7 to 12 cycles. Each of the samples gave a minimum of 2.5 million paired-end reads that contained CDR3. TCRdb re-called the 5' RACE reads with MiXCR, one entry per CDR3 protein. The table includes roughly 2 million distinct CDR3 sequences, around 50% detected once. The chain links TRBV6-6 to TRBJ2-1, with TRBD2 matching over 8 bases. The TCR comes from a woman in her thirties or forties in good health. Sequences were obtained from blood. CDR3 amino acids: CASSYGRGASSYNEQFF. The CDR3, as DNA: TGTGCCAGCAGTTACGGGCGGGGGGCGAGCTCCTACAATGAGCAGTTCTTC.